Presented here are 17 T cell receptor beta chains from one specimen sequenced in a study of T cells in Graves' hyperthyroidism and ophthalmopathy. Amplification of TCR beta CDR3 regions used RNA as the template. During a first-round RT-PCR of the TCR CDR3, the HTBI primer set was used. TCRdb redid the calling of the multiplex PCR reads with MiXCR, one entry per CDR3 protein. This sample has hundreds of thousands of distinct CDR3 sequences; about 15% occur once, and the top ten carry about 27%. Sequenced: blood. The receptors originated from a woman aged 18 to 35 with Graves' hyperthyroidism that later progressed to Graves' ophthalmopathy.

J is TRBJ1-1 and V is TRBV7-9; D gene ambiguous. Trimming shortened V by 5 bases and J by 6 bases, and 7 bases separated the two germline ends. Germline CDR1 SEHNR, CDR2 FQNEAQ (reference sequence). This CDR3 region has 11 residues. CDR3 loop: CASSQQSEAFF. The CDR3 bases are TGTGCCAGCAGCCAGCAATCTGAAGCTTTCTTT. Full variable domain (outside the CDR3, taken from reference TRBV7-9 and TRBJ1-1): DTGVSQNPRHKITKRGQNVTFRCDPISEHNRLYWYRQTLGQGPEFLTYFQNEAQLEKSRLLSDRFSAERPKGSFSTLEIQRTEQGDSAMYLCASSQQSEAFFGQGTRLTVV.

This clonotype was picked up many times. The chain recombines TRBV7-8 with TRBJ1-2; 8 nucleotides align to TRBD1. The germline V gene encodes CDR1 SGHVS and CDR2 FQNEAQ. The CDR3 spans 17 residues. The junction had 12 bases not matched to a gene; V was cut back by 4 bases and J by 2 bases. The CDR3 coding sequence is TGTGCCAGCAGCTCTCCACTCACGGACAGGGAGAACTATGGCTACACCTTC. It specifies CASSSPLTDRENYGYTF.

The sample holds many counts of this clonotype. This chain connects TRBV12-3 or TRBV12-4 to TRBJ2-1; 10 bases line up with TRBD2. There are 16 residues in the CDR3. Unmatched junction bases numbered 11, after V lost 4 bases and J lost 8 bases. The CDR3 DNA sequence: TGTGCCAGCAGTTCGGGCCAGCGGGAGGGTTTCGATGAGCAGTTCTTC. As protein: CASSSGQREGFDEQFF.

This clonotype showed up many times. The CDR3 bases are TGTGCCAGCAGCCTCTGGGGACTAGCGGGAGTGACAGATACGCAGTATTTT. Its protein product is CASSLWGLAGVTDTQYF. The chain employs TRBV11-2 and TRBJ2-3; 14 nucleotides align to TRBD2. Trimming cost V 5 bases and J 3 bases; bases outside gene matches: 7. Germline values: CDR1 SGHAT, CDR2 FQNNGV. This CDR3 has 17 amino acids.

At least ten counts were recorded for this clonotype. The V gene is TRBV7-2, the J gene TRBJ2-5, with D unresolved. This CDR3 has 15 amino acids. Trimming shortened V by 0 bases and J by 3 bases, and 11 bases separated the two germline ends. CDR1 and CDR2 from the germline V gene are SGHTA and FQGNSA. The CDR3 is CASSLAPTSKETQYF. CDR3 bases: TGTGCCAGCAGCTTAGCACCCACCTCAAAAGAGACCCAGTACTTC.

This clonotype occurred many times. The chain has TRBV28 and TRBJ2-7; the match to TRBD2 covers 10 bases. This CDR3 spans 15 amino acids. J gave up 6 bases and V 3 bases, and 8 bases lay outside the gene matches. Germline loops: CDR1 MDHEN, CDR2 SYDVKM. The DNA for the CDR3 is TGTGCCAGCAGTTTTTGGGCTAGCGGGAGTAGCGAGCAGTACTTC. This codes for CASSFWASGSSEQYF.

The J gene is TRBJ1-2, the V gene TRBV6-2 or TRBV6-3, with unresolved D. Germline-derived CDR1 and CDR2 are MNHEY and SVGEGT. The germline V and J ends were trimmed by 4 bases and 0 bases, with 18 bases remaining between them. CDR3 length: 17 amino acids. This chain's CDR3 is CASSSLLDPWTNYGYTF. The CDR3 nucleotides read TGTGCCAGCAGTTCCCTTTTGGACCCATGGACTAACTATGGCTACACCTTC.

The chain carries TRBV5-1 and TRBJ2-1; D remains ambiguous. This CDR3 has 12 residues. V was shortened by 0 bases and J by 5 bases, with 3 bases between the two germline ends. Germline lookup yields CDR1 SGHRS and CDR2 YFSETQ. The CDR3 reads CASSLEDNEQFF. Written as DNA, the CDR3 is TGCGCCAGCAGCTTGGAGGACAATGAGCAGTTCTTC.

At least ten counts were recorded for this clonotype. This chain links TRBV6-1 with TRBJ1-1; TRBD1 might be the D (6 bases). Germline V gene sequence: CDR1 MNHNS, CDR2 SASEGT. CDR3 length equals 13 residues. V gave up 6 bases and J gave up 1 base, with 9 bases separating them. In DNA form, the CDR3 reads TGTGCCAGCAGATCACAGGGGAACACTGAAGCTTTCTTT. Translated: CASRSQGNTEAFF.

The V and J genes are TRBV5-4 and TRBJ1-6; D not certain. Germline V CDR1 and CDR2: SGHNT, YYREEE (reference sequence). This CDR3 has 17 residues. The V end lost 3 bases, the J end lost 5 bases, and 18 bases lay between the germline ends. The CDR3 sequence is CASSSQNGPRDNSPLHF. The CDR3 region has the DNA TGTGCCAGCAGCTCCCAAAATGGACCCAGAGATAATTCACCCCTCCACTTT.

This sequence joins TRBV29-1 and TRBJ2-1, with 9 bases that match TRBD2. This CDR3 region has 14 residues. V lost 4 bases and J lost 7; bases outside the gene matches: 8. Germline V gene lookup returns CDR1 SQVTM and CDR2 ANQGSEA. This CDR3 is CSVGVTSGRNEQFF. The CDR3 region has the DNA TGCAGCGTTGGTGTGACTAGCGGCCGAAATGAGCAGTTCTTC.

The chain joins TRBV4-1 to TRBJ1-5; D is ambiguous. Germline V gives CDR1 MGHRA, CDR2 YSYEKL. The CDR3 is 13 residues long. The V end was cut by 5 bases, the J end by 0 bases, with 5 bases between. This chain's CDR3 is CASSTGSNQPQHF. The CDR3 DNA follows: TGCGCCAGCAGCACGGGTAGCAATCAGCCCCAGCATTTT.

This clonotype was counted many times. J is TRBJ2-7 and V is TRBV13; D is possibly TRBD2 (6 bases). Germline CDR1 PRHDT, CDR2 FYEKMQ (reference sequence). V was cut by 5 bases and J by 0 bases, with 14 bases left in between. The CDR3 contains 15 residues. The CDR3 sequence: CASSLSNGGSYEQYF. CDR3 coding DNA: TGTGCCAGCAGCCTATCTAACGGGGGCTCCTACGAGCAGTACTTC.

This clonotype was found many times. CDR3 coding DNA: TGCGCCAGCAGCTTATCGGGGACCCGCACAGATACGCAGTATTTT. Residues: CASSLSGTRTDTQYF. V gene TRBV5-1 combines with J gene TRBJ2-3, with D possibly being TRBD1 or TRBD2 (5 bases each). Trimming removed 2 bases at V and 1 base at J, with 11 bases between. This CDR3 is 15 amino acids long. CDR1 is SGHRS, CDR2 YFSETQ, per germline.

This clonotype occurred many times. At one end the junction does not follow the germline gene, possibly because of a read error. V and J are TRBV3-1 and TRBJ1-5; no reliable D call. Germline values: CDR1 LGHDT, CDR2 YNNKEL (reference sequence). The CDR3 extends over 13 amino acids. The CDR3 DNA reads as TGTGCCAGCAGCCAAGATAGCCATCAGCCCCAGCATTTT. Amino acids: CASSQDSHQPQHF.

This clonotype has a handful of counts. This CDR3 is CASSLDGMEYNEQFF. CDR3 bases: TGTGCCAGCAGCTTAGACGGGATGGAGTACAATGAGCAGTTCTTC. The V gene is TRBV7-2, the J gene TRBJ2-1; a weak D match, TRBD2 (5 bases). The CDR3 totals 15 residues. V was trimmed by 1 base and J by 4 bases, leaving 11 bases between them. From germline, CDR1 is SGHTA and CDR2 FQGNSA.

This clonotype was seen repeatedly, ten times or more. The chain is built from TRBV20-1 and TRBJ2-1; 9 bases line up with TRBD2. The trim removed 0 bases at V and 6 bases at J, leaving 12 bases unmatched. In germline, CDR1 is DFQATT, CDR2 SNEGSKA (reference sequence). The CDR3 covers 17 residues. The CDR3 DNA is TGCAGTGCTAGAGATCTCAAAGCCCTAGCGGGGAGCAATGAGCAGTTCTTC. Protein: CSARDLKALAGSNEQFF.